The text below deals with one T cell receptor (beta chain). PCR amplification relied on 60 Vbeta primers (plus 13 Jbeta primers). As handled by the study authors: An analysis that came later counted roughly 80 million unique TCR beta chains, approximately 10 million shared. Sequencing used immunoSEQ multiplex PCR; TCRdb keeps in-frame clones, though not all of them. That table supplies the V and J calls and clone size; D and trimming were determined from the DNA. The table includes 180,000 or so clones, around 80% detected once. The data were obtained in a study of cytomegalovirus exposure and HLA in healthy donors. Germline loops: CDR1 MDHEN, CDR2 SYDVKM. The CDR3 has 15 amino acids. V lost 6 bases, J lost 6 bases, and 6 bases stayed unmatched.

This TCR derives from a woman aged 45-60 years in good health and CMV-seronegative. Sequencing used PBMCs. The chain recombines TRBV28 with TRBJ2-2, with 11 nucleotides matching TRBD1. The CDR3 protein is CASRGPGQGAGELFF. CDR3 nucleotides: TGTGCCAGCAGGGGCCCGGGACAGGGGGCCGGGGAGCTGTTTTTT.